These 2 T cell receptor beta chains were all obtained from the same sample, sequenced in a study of blood T cell repertoires in COVID-19. The table came from immunoSEQ multiplex PCR; TCRdb's copy has only in-frame clones and leaves some out. The sample lists around 200,000 clones, around 88% occurring once. Sample: PBMCs or T cells enriched from blood (not recorded which). The source is a woman between 25 and 40 years old who had been exposed to COVID-19.

The rearrangement links TRBV11-2 to TRBJ2-1, with D possibly matching TRBD1 (5 bases). The ends were cut back, 5 bases at V and 7 bases at J, with 18 bases in the middle. The V gene's germline CDR1 is SGHAT and CDR2 FQNNGV. The CDR3 is made up of 15 amino acids. In DNA, the CDR3 is TGTGCCAGCAGCCCACCCAGGGTAGGGATTAATGAGCAGTTCTTC. Translation: CASSPPRVGINEQFF.

As concerns this clone: The junction shows a germline mismatch at one end, possibly a read error. The rearrangement uses TRBV28 and TRBJ1-4; tentative D call: TRBD1 (6 bases). Germline values: CDR1 MDHEN, CDR2 SYDVKM. This CDR3 has 15 residues. The CDR3 here is CASSSMGTTYEKLFF. For the CDR3, the DNA is TGTGCCAGCAGTTCAATGGGGACAACTTATGAAAAACTGTTTTTT.